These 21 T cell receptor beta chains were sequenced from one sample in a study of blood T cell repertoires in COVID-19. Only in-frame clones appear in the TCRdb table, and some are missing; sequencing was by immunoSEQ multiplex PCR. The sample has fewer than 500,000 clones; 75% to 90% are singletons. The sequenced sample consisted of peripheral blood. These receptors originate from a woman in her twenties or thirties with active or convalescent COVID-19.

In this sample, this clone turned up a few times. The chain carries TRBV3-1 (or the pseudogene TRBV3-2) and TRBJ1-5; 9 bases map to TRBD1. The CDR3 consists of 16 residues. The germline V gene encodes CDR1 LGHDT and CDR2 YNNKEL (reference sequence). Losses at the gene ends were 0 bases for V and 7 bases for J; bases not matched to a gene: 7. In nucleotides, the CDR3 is TGTGCCAGCAGCCAAGAATGGGGACAGGGCTTCCAGCCCCAGCATTTT. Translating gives CASSQEWGQGFQPQHF.

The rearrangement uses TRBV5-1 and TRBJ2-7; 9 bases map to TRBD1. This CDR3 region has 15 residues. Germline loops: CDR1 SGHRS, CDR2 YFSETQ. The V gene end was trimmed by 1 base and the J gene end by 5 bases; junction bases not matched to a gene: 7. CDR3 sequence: CASSLTGTGFNEQYF. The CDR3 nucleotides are TGCGCCAGCAGCTTGACTGGGACAGGGTTCAACGAGCAGTACTTC.

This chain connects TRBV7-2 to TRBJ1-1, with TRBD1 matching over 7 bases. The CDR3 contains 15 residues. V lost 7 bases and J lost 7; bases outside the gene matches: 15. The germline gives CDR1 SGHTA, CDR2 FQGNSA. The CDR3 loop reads CASNTLPRGRIEAFF. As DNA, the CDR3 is TGTGCCAGCAACACCCTTCCGAGGGGGCGCATTGAAGCTTTCTTT.

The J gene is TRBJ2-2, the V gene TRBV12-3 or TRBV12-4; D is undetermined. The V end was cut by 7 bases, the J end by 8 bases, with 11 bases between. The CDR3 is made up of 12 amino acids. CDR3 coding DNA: TGTGCCAGCAACTTGGCAGGAGGGGAGCTGTTTTTT. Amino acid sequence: CASNLAGGELFF.

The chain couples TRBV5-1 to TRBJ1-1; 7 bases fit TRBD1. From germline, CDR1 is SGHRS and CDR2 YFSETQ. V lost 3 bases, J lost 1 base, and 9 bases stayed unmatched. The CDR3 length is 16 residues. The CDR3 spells CASSSLTGSTNTEAFF. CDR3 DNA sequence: TGCGCCAGCAGCTCCCTGACAGGGTCAACGAACACTGAAGCTTTCTTT.

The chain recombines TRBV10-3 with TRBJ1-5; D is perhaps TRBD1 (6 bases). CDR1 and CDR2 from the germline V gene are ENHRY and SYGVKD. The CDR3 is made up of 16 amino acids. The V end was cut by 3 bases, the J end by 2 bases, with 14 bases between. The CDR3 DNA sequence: TGTGCCATCAGTGAAGCAGGGGTCGCGGGCAATCAGCCCCAGCATTTT. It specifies CAISEAGVAGNQPQHF.

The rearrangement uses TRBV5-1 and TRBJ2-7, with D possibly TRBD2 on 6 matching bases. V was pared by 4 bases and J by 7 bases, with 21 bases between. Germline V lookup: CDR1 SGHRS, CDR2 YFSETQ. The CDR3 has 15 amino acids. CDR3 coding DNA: TGCGCCAGCAGCGTCGCCGGGGGTTCAGTCCGGGAGCAGTACTTC. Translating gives CASSVAGGSVREQYF.

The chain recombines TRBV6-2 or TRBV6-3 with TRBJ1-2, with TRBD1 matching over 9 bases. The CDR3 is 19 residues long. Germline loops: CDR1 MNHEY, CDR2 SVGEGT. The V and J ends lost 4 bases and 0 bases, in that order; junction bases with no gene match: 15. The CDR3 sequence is CASSSLGQGATLTNYGYTF. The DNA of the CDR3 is TGTGCCAGCAGTTCCTTGGGACAGGGAGCCACCCTAACTAACTATGGCTACACCTTC.

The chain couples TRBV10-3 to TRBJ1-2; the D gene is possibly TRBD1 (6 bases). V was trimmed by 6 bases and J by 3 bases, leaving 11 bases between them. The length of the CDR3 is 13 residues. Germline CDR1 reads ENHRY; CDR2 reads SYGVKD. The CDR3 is CAIRRQEDYGYTF. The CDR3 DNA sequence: TGTGCCATCAGGAGACAGGAGGACTATGGCTACACCTTC.

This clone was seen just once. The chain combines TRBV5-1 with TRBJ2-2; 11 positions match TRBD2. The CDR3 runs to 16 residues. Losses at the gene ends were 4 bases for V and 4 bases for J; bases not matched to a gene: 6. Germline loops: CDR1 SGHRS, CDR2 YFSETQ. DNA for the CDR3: TGCGCCAGCAGCACCGGGACTAGCGGACCCACCGGGGAGCTGTTTTTT. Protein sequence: CASSTGTSGPTGELFF. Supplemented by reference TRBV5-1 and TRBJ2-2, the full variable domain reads KAGVTQTPRYLIKTRGQQVTLSCSPISGHRSVSWYQQTPGQGLQFLFEYFSETQRNKGNFPGRFSGRQFSNSRSEMNVSTLELGDSALYLCASSTGTSGPTGELFFGEGSRLTVL.

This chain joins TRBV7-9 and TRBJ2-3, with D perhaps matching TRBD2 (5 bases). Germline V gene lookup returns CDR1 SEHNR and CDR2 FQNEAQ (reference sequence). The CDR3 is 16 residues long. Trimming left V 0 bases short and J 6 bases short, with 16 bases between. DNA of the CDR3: TGTGCCAGCAGCTTAGCCGGCAGGAGAGCGGTGGATACGCAGTATTTT. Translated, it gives CASSLAGRRAVDTQYF.

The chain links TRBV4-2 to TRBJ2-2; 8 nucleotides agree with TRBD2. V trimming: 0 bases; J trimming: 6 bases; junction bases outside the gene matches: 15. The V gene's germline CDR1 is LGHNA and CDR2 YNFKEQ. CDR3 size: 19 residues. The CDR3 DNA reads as TGTGCCAGCAGCCAAGATCTGCGGGAGGTGTGGTACGTTGCCGGGGAGCTGTTTTTT. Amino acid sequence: CASSQDLREVWYVAGELFF.

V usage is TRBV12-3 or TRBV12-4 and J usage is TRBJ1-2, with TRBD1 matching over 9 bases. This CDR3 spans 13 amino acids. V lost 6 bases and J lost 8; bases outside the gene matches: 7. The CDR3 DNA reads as TGTGCCAGCAGCAGACAGGGGACAGGGGGCTACACCTTC. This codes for CASSRQGTGGYTF.

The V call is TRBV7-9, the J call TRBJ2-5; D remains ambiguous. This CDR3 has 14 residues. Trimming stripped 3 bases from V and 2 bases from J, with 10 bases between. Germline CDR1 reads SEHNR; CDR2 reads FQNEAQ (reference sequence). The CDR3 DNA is TGTGCCAGCAGCTTTACGCAGAAACAAGAGACCCAGTACTTC. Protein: CASSFTQKQETQYF.

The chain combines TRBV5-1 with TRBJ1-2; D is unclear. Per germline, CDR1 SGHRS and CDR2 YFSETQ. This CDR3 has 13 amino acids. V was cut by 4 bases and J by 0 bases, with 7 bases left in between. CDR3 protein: CASSPDTNYGYTF. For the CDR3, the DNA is TGCGCCAGCAGCCCAGATACTAACTATGGCTACACCTTC. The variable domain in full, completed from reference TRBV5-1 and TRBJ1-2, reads KAGVTQTPRYLIKTRGQQVTLSCSPISGHRSVSWYQQTPGQGLQFLFEYFSETQRNKGNFPGRFSGRQFSNSRSEMNVSTLELGDSALYLCASSPDTNYGYTFGSGTRLTVV.

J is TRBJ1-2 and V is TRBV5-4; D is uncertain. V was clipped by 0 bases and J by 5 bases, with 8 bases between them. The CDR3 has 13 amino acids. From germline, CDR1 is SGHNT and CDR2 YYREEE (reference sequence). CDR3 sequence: CASSLGSQYGYTF. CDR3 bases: TGTGCCAGCAGCTTGGGCAGTCAATATGGCTACACCTTC.

CDR3 in amino acids: CASSLGIKQGNTEAFF. The DNA of the CDR3 is TGTGCCAGCAGCTTGGGAATAAAACAGGGAAACACTGAAGCTTTCTTT. This chain connects TRBV5-4 to TRBJ1-1; tentative D call: TRBD1 (6 bases). The germline V and J ends were trimmed by 0 bases and 2 bases, with 14 bases remaining between them. The CDR3 length is 16 residues. From germline, CDR1 is SGHNT and CDR2 YYREEE (reference sequence).

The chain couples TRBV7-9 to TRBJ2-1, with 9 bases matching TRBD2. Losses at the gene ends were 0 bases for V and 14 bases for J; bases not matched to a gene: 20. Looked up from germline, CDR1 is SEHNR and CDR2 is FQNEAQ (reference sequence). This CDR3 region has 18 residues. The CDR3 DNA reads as TGTGCCAGCAGCTTAGCCTTAAGCCCTGCCGGGACTAGCCCCCCTAAGTTCTTC. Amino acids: CASSLALSPAGTSPPKFF.

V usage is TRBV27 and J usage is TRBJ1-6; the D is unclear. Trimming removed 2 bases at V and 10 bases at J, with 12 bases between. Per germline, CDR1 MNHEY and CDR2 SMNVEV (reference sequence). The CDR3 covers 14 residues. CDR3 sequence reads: CASSLEGAGSPLHF. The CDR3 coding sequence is TGTGCCAGCAGTTTAGAGGGAGCGGGATCACCCCTCCACTTT.

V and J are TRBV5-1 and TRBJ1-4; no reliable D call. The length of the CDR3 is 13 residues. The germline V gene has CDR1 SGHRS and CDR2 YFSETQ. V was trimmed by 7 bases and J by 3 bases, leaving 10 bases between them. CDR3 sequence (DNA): TGCGCCAGCCAAACGGGGTCTAATGAAAAACTGTTTTTT. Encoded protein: CASQTGSNEKLFF.

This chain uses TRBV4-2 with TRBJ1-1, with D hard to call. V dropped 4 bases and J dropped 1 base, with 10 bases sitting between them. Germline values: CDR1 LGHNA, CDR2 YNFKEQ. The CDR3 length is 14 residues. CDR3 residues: CASSPLAGNTEAFF. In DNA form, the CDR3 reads TGTGCCAGCAGCCCTTTGGCAGGGAACACTGAAGCTTTCTTT.